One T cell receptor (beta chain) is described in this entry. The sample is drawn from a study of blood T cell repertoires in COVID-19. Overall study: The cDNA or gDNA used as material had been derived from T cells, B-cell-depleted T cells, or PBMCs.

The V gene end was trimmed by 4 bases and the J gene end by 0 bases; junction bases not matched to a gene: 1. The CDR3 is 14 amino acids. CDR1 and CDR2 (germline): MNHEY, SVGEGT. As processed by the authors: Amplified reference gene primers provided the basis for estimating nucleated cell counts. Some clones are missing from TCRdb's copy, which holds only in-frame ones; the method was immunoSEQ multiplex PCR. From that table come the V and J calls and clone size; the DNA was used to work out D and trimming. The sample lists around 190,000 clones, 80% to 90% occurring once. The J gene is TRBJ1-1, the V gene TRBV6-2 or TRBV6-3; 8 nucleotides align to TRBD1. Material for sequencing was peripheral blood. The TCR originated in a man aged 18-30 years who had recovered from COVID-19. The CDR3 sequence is CASSFRGLNTEAFF. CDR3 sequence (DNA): TGTGCCAGCAGTTTCAGGGGGCTGAACACTGAAGCTTTCTTT.